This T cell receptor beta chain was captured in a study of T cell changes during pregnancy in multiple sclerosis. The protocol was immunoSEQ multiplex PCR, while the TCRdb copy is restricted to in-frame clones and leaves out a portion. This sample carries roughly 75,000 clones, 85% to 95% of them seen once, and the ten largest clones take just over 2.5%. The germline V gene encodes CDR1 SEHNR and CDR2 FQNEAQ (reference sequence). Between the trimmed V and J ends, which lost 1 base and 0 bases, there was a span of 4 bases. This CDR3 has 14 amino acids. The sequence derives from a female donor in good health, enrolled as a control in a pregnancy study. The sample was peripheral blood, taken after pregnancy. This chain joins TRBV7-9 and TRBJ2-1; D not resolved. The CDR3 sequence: CASSLGSSYNEQFF. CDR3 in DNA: TGTGCCAGCAGCTTAGGGAGCTCCTACAATGAGCAGTTCTTC. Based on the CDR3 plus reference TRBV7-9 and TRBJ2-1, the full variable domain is DTGVSQNPRHKITKRGQNVTFRCDPISEHNRLYWYRQTLGQGPEFLTYFQNEAQLEKSRLLSDRFSAERPKGSFSTLEIQRTEQGDSAMYLCASSLGSSYNEQFFGPGTRLTVL.